This TCR beta chain was retrieved from a study of vaccination and CD4 T cells after COVID-19. Study information: Samples after vaccination came a median around eleven weeks past dose two, ranging 14 to 241.

The Oncomine TCR Beta short-read assay was applied to DNA of cultured CD4+ T cells. TCRdb fed the PCR reads into MiXCR, producing one record per CDR3 protein. The table shows about 21,000 distinct CDR3 sequences, with under 45% occurring only once. Study observations and caveats: Median SARS-CoV-2-reactive clonotype numbers went up from about 22 to 38, but not significantly.

Stated treatment: roughly 10-day PBMC culture with coronavirus spike peptide pools or control peptides (ViraFEST assay). This clonotype was seen a few times. As yet, its antigen is unknown. The CDR3 runs to 8 residues. Germline V lookup: CDR1 DFQATT, CDR2 SNEGSKA (reference sequence). Trimming cost V 3 bases and J 7 bases, with 0 bases left between them. The source material was CD4+ T cells from blood, cultured in vitro, sampled before SARS-CoV-2 vaccination. This clonotype originated in a human donor who received a COVID-19 vaccine. The V gene is TRBV20-1, the J gene TRBJ1-2; D remains ambiguous. The DNA for the CDR3 is TGCAGTGCTAGTGGCTACACCTTC. Protein product: CSASGYTF.